One sample yielded the 14 T cell receptor beta chains listed below, sequenced in a study of T-cell memory formation after mild COVID-19. TCRdb re-analysed the 5' RACE reads in MiXCR, keeping a single row per CDR3 protein. The data contain about 560,000 distinct CDR3 sequences, 18% of them singletons. Input material: PBMCs or a T cell subset sorted from them (not recorded which). These receptors came from an adult woman who had mild COVID-19 (a few samples of this study predate the infection). Cell type and time point are not known.

In this sample, this clonotype turned up many times. This chain uses TRBV12-3 or TRBV12-4 with TRBJ2-7; 8 nucleotides agree with TRBD1. This CDR3 comprises 13 residues. V lost 5 bases to trimming and J lost 3 bases; unmatched junction nucleotides: 3. CDR3 DNA sequence: TGTGCCAGCAGTCATGGGACAGGCTACGAGCAGTACTTC. Its protein is CASSHGTGYEQYF.

This clonotype was observed a few times. This chain uses TRBV7-2 with TRBJ2-1; D is uncertain. The length of the CDR3 is 10 residues. Deletions cut 5 bases from V and 15 bases from J, with 11 bases between. Germline V gene sequence: CDR1 SGHTA, CDR2 FQGNSA. The DNA of the CDR3 is TGTGCCAGCAGCCTCCAGGTTCTGTTCTTC. It is translated as CASSLQVLFF.

This clonotype was counted a few times. The rearrangement uses TRBV3-1 and TRBJ1-1; D not resolved. The CDR3 consists of 16 residues. Germline V gives CDR1 LGHDT, CDR2 YNNKEL (reference sequence). V gave up 4 bases and J gave up 4 bases, with 19 bases separating them. In DNA, the CDR3 is TGTGCCAGCAGCCCCAACCCTCGCCTAAGCGGCACTGAAGCTTTCTTT. Translating gives CASSPNPRLSGTEAFF.

CDR3 protein: CASSGLAATDTQYF. The DNA for the CDR3 is TGCGCCAGCAGCGGTCTAGCGGCCACAGATACGCAGTATTTT. This sequence joins TRBV5-1 and TRBJ2-3, with TRBD2 matching 7 bases. With V trimmed by 4 bases and J by 2 bases, 4 bases remained unmatched. The CDR3 runs to 14 residues. The V gene's germline CDR1 is SGHRS and CDR2 YFSETQ. The full variable domain, completed using reference TRBV5-1 and TRBJ2-3, is KAGVTQTPRYLIKTRGQQVTLSCSPISGHRSVSWYQQTPGQGLQFLFEYFSETQRNKGNFPGRFSGRQFSNSRSEMNVSTLELGDSALYLCASSGLAATDTQYFGPGTRLTVL.

The rearrangement uses TRBV7-9 and TRBJ2-5; D possibly corresponds to TRBD1 (6 bases). Germline assignment: CDR1 SEHNR and CDR2 FQNEAQ (reference sequence). This CDR3 has 15 residues. The V gene lost 1 base and the J gene lost 5 bases, with 14 bases spanning the gap. Written as DNA, the CDR3 is TGTGCCAGCAGCTTAGGCAGGGGAGCTCGGGAGACCCAGTACTTC. This codes for CASSLGRGARETQYF.

Comment on this clonotype: A single base separates this from a much larger clone, so it may be a read error. The J gene is TRBJ2-2, the V gene TRBV9; D remains ambiguous. Germline V gene sequence: CDR1 SGDLS, CDR2 YYNGEE. This CDR3 has 13 residues. The CDR3 loop reads CARSVSDTGELFF. CDR3 nucleotide sequence: TGTGCCAGGAGCGTATCGGACACCGGGGAGCTGTTTTTT.

This clonotype was detected a few times. This chain links TRBV20-1 with TRBJ2-3; 11 bases are shared with TRBD2. Germline V gives CDR1 DFQATT, CDR2 SNEGSKA (reference sequence). There are 14 residues in the CDR3. The V and J ends lost 7 bases and 2 bases, in that order; junction bases with no gene match: 5. The CDR3 spells CSVPGLADTDTQYF. The CDR3, as DNA: TGCAGTGTTCCGGGACTAGCGGACACAGATACGCAGTATTTT.

This clonotype was counted between two and nine times. This chain joins TRBV5-1 and TRBJ2-1; either TRBD1 or TRBD2 may fit D (5 bases each). Germline V gene sequence: CDR1 SGHRS, CDR2 YFSETQ. The CDR3 totals 13 residues. V gave up 3 bases and J gave up 6 bases, with 10 bases separating them. The chain's CDR3 is CASSSEGLNEQFF. In nucleotides, the CDR3 is TGCGCCAGCAGCTCTGAGGGGCTCAATGAGCAGTTCTTC.

This clonotype was detected only a few times. The gene calls are TRBV5-1 and TRBJ1-3; 7 nucleotides line up with TRBD1. The V segment lost 0 bases and the J segment 0 bases; nucleotides outside the gene matches: 6. The CDR3 runs 17 residues. CDR1 is SGHRS, CDR2 YFSETQ, per germline. In nucleotides, the CDR3 is TGCGCCAGCAGCTTGGAGGGGACAGCCTACTCTGGAAACACCATATATTTT. This gives the protein CASSLEGTAYSGNTIYF. Drawing the rest from reference TRBV5-1 and TRBJ1-3, the complete variable domain is KAGVTQTPRYLIKTRGQQVTLSCSPISGHRSVSWYQQTPGQGLQFLFEYFSETQRNKGNFPGRFSGRQFSNSRSEMNVSTLELGDSALYLCASSLEGTAYSGNTIYFGEGSWLTVV.

CDR3: CASSLAGLLAGVVDNEQFF. CDR3 DNA: TGTGCCAGCAGCTTAGCAGGTCTACTAGCGGGAGTTGTCGACAATGAGCAGTTCTTC. V is TRBV7-9 and J is TRBJ2-1; 11 bases match TRBD2. The length of the CDR3 is 19 residues. Trimming removed 0 bases from V and 5 bases from J; junction bases left unmatched: 12. The germline V gene encodes CDR1 SEHNR and CDR2 FQNEAQ (reference sequence).

The chain links TRBV5-1 to TRBJ2-1; perhaps TRBD2 as D (6 bases). Germline V gene sequence: CDR1 SGHRS, CDR2 YFSETQ. V shed 4 bases and J shed 6 bases, with 20 bases lying between them. The length of the CDR3 is 16 residues. The CDR3 region has the DNA TGCGCCAGCAGCCTAAAGTTACTAGGGGAGGTCAATGAGCAGTTCTTC. The encoded protein is CASSLKLLGEVNEQFF.

Only a few counts were recorded for this clonotype. The chain links TRBV19 to TRBJ2-7; no clear D. Per germline, CDR1 LNHDA and CDR2 SQIVND (reference sequence). This CDR3 comprises 14 residues. The V and J ends lost 3 bases and 6 bases respectively, with 15 bases between them. This chain's CDR3 is CASSIHGSSSEQYF. CDR3 nucleotides: TGTGCCAGTAGTATCCATGGCAGTTCTAGCGAGCAGTACTTC.

V and J are TRBV4-1 and TRBJ1-1; possible D gene TRBD1, 6 bases. There are 13 residues in the CDR3. Germline loops: CDR1 MGHRA, CDR2 YSYEKL. V dropped 6 bases and J dropped 13 bases, with 21 bases sitting between them. The CDR3 sequence: CASRSDSYRKVFF. In DNA form, the CDR3 reads TGCGCCAGCAGGTCGGACAGTTACAGAAAAGTTTTCTTT.

V gene TRBV30 combines with J gene TRBJ1-2; D call uncertain. The CDR3 sequence is 12 residues long. The V gene's germline CDR1 is GTSNPN and CDR2 SVGIG (reference sequence). Between the trimmed V and J ends, which lost 0 bases and 2 bases, there was a span of 4 bases. In nucleotides, the CDR3 is TGTGCCTGGAGTGTATTAAACTATGGCTACACCTTC. Translated, it gives CAWSVLNYGYTF.